The present T cell receptor (beta chain) was sequenced within a study of T cell responses to AZD1222 COVID-19 vaccine. Overall study results and limits: Scientists sampled the repertoires only once the peak T cell response had passed.

TCRdb keeps only in-frame clones here, not all; method: immunoSEQ multiplex PCR. The sample lists about 150,000 clones, more than 85% seen once, with about 3.3% in the top ten. With regard to this clone: Antigen specificity is unknown.

Trimming removed 2 bases from V and 0 bases from J, with 14 bases in between. In germline, CDR1 is SGHRS, CDR2 YFSETQ. The CDR3 has 16 amino acids. This chain uses TRBV5-1 with TRBJ1-1, with a weak D call TRBD1 (6 bases). Sequencing was performed on peripheral blood, taken 28 days after the second AZD1222 dose. The TCR comes from an adult who received the AZD1222 COVID-19 vaccine. The CDR3 here is CASSFNLQGMNTEAFF. DNA for the CDR3: TGCGCCAGCAGCTTTAACTTACAGGGCATGAACACTGAAGCTTTCTTT. The full variable domain, completed using reference TRBV5-1 and TRBJ1-1, is KAGVTQTPRYLIKTRGQQVTLSCSPISGHRSVSWYQQTPGQGLQFLFEYFSETQRNKGNFPGRFSGRQFSNSRSEMNVSTLELGDSALYLCASSFNLQGMNTEAFFGQGTRLTVV.